The 24 T cell receptor beta chains presented below share a single source sample, sequenced in a study of response to subunit inactivated influenza vaccine. One entry per CDR3 protein, called by TCRdb with MiXCR from the RT-PCR reads. The sample lists 600,000 to 700,000 distinct CDR3 sequences, about 15% seen once, with 7.5% to 9% in the top ten. Sequenced material: PBMCs from blood, taken approximately 15 days before vaccination. These receptors were taken from a man in his forties or fifties who received an inactivated influenza vaccine.

This clonotype was counted only a few times. The chain has TRBV5-8 and TRBJ1-2; 8 bases are a match to TRBD1. The CDR3 loop spans 16 amino acids. The germline CDR1 and CDR2 sequences are SGHTS and YDEGEE. Germline trimming cut 4 bases from V and 7 bases from J; bases unmatched to any gene: 15. CDR3 protein: CASSHGQGGLLGGYTF. The CDR3 coding sequence is TGTGCCAGCAGCCACGGACAGGGAGGACTTTTGGGTGGCTACACCTTC.

This clonotype was counted only a few times. The chain joins TRBV5-1 to TRBJ1-2; 7 bases fit TRBD1. V was clipped by 7 bases and J by 8 bases; unmatched bases: 8. Germline lookup yields CDR1 SGHRS and CDR2 YFSETQ. This CDR3 spans 12 amino acids. The CDR3 reads CASRDSGGGYTF. CDR3 coding DNA: TGCGCCAGCCGGGACAGTGGTGGAGGCTACACCTTC.

This clonotype showed up many times. The V and J genes are TRBV14 and TRBJ2-2; maybe TRBD1 (6 bases). This CDR3 is 14 amino acids long. Germline V gene sequence: CDR1 SGHDN, CDR2 FVKESK. The V end was cut by 4 bases, the J end by 6 bases, with 12 bases between. CDR3 DNA: TGTGCCAGCAGCCGGGACATCTGGCCCGGGGAGCTGTTTTTT. This codes for CASSRDIWPGELFF.

This clonotype was seen at least ten times. V gene TRBV12-3 or TRBV12-4 combines with J gene TRBJ2-2; possibly TRBD1 or TRBD2 for D (6 bases each). CDR3 length: 15 residues. Trimming took 6 bases from V and 4 from J, leaving 15 bases between them. The CDR3 reads CASRRVGGSTGELFF. The CDR3 nucleotides are TGTGCCAGCAGGCGGGTAGGGGGGTCCACCGGGGAGCTGTTTTTT.

This clonotype has at least ten counts. The chain has TRBV6-2 or TRBV6-3 and TRBJ2-2; the match to TRBD2 covers 7 bases. CDR3 length equals 18 residues. The germline V gene encodes CDR1 MNHEY and CDR2 SVGEGT. J was trimmed by 6 bases and V by 6 bases; bases with no gene match: 19. CDR3: CASSQTSMLAVRSGELFF. For the CDR3, the DNA is TGTGCCAGCAGCCAAACCTCGATGCTAGCGGTTAGGTCCGGGGAGCTGTTTTTT.

V usage is TRBV18 and J usage is TRBJ1-1; no reliable D call. The V end was cut by 3 bases, the J end by 3 bases, with 5 bases between. Germline-derived CDR1 and CDR2 are KGHSH and LQKENI. This CDR3 is 12 amino acids long. The CDR3 is CASSPADTEAFF. The CDR3 DNA is TGTGCCAGCTCACCCGCGGACACTGAAGCTTTCTTT.

This clonotype was seen a handful of times. DNA of the CDR3: TGCAGTGCTAGCGGGAACAGGGGAGGAACCGGGGAGCTGTTTTTT. Its translation is CSASGNRGGTGELFF. This rearrangement joins TRBV20-1 to TRBJ2-2; tentative D call: TRBD1 (7 bases). Germline V gene data show CDR1 as DFQATT and CDR2 as SNEGSKA (reference sequence). Trimming pared 3 bases from V and 5 bases from J, leaving 16 bases between. CDR3 length equals 15 residues.

In this sample, this clonotype turned up a few times. The chain recombines TRBV11-1 with TRBJ2-7; no reliable D call. Germline CDR1 is SGHAT and CDR2 is FQDESV (reference sequence). V lost 5 bases to trimming and J lost 4 bases, with 12 bases between them. The CDR3 spans 13 residues. In nucleotides, the CDR3 is TGTGCCAGCAGCGTCCCCCCCTTATACGAGCAGTACTTC. The encoded protein is CASSVPPLYEQYF.

This clonotype turned up a few times. The V and J genes are TRBV18 and TRBJ1-1, with D perhaps TRBD1 (5 bases). Germline-derived CDR1 and CDR2 are KGHSH and LQKENI. Trimming left V 1 base short and J 12 bases short, with 15 bases between. The CDR3 sequence is 13 residues long. CDR3 sequence: CASSPRRAGLSFF. The CDR3 DNA reads as TGTGCCAGCTCACCACGGCGGGCAGGGTTGTCTTTCTTT. Full variable domain (missing parts from reference TRBV18 and TRBJ1-1): NAGVMQNPRHLVRRRGQEARLRCSPMKGHSHVYWYRQLPEEGLKFMVYLQKENIIDESGMPKERFSAEFPKEGPSILRIQQVVRGDSAAYFCASSPRRAGLSFFGQGTRLTVV.

The rearrangement uses TRBV2 and TRBJ2-5; D is uncertain. The CDR3 runs 13 residues. Germline V gives CDR1 SNHLY, CDR2 FYNNEI. Between the trimmed V and J ends, which lost 6 bases and 7 bases, there was a span of 15 bases. The DNA for the CDR3 is TGTGCCAGCAGCCCAAATAGGGAAGGGACCCAGTACTTC. It codes for CASSPNREGTQYF. The variable domain in full, with the rest retrieved from reference TRBV2 and TRBJ2-5, is EPEVTQTPSHQVTQMGQEVILRCVPISNHLYFYWYRQILGQKVEFLVSFYNNEISEKSEIFDDQFSVERPDGSNFTLKIRSTKLEDSAMYFCASSPNREGTQYFGPGTRLLVL.

This sequence joins TRBV20-1 and TRBJ2-1; 7 bases fit TRBD1. The CDR3 loop spans 15 amino acids. The germline V gene has CDR1 DFQATT and CDR2 SNEGSKA (reference sequence). With V trimmed by 0 bases and J by 6 bases, 8 bases remained unmatched. The CDR3: CSAREQGSFGNEQFF. DNA of the CDR3: TGCAGTGCTAGAGAACAGGGGTCCTTTGGCAATGAGCAGTTCTTC.

This clonotype was picked up a small number of times. The rearrangement joins TRBV5-6 to TRBJ2-4, with 7 bases fitting TRBD1. The CDR3 is made up of 17 amino acids. The germline V gene encodes CDR1 SGHDT and CDR2 YYEEEE. The trim removed 2 bases at V and 3 bases at J, leaving 11 bases unmatched. The CDR3 region has the DNA TGTGCCAGCAGCTTCTATGATGGGACAGTAGGCAAAAACATTCAGTACTTC. Protein: CASSFYDGTVGKNIQYF.

The V and J genes are TRBV6-2 or TRBV6-3 and TRBJ2-5; possible D gene TRBD1, 6 bases. Germline CDR1 MNHEY, CDR2 SVGEGT. The V end was cut by 0 bases, the J end by 4 bases, with 21 bases between. CDR3 size: 18 residues. CDR3 sequence: CASSYSSYADSRRETQYF. CDR3 coding DNA: TGTGCCAGCAGTTACTCGTCGTATGCGGACAGCAGGAGAGAGACCCAGTACTTC.

This clonotype occurred a few times. The chain is built from TRBV6-5 and TRBJ2-7, with 8 bases fitting TRBD2. CDR1 and CDR2 (germline): MNHEY, SVGAGI. CDR3 length: 19 amino acids. With V trimmed by 4 bases and J by 2 bases, 19 bases remained unmatched. The CDR3 region has the DNA TGTGCCAGCAGTTTATACTCCCCGTCTACTAGCGGAAGCACCTACGAGCAGTACTTC. It encodes CASSLYSPSTSGSTYEQYF.

This chain links TRBV12-3 or TRBV12-4 with TRBJ2-1; tentative D call: TRBD2 (6 bases). V dropped 3 bases and J dropped 3 bases, with 12 bases sitting between them. The CDR3 sequence is 15 residues long. CDR3 coding DNA: TGTGCCAGCAGTTTTGGTCTAGCGATCTACAATGAGCAGTTCTTC. Its translation: CASSFGLAIYNEQFF.

This clonotype was recorded at least ten times. The chain uses TRBV9 and TRBJ2-1; the D gene is possibly TRBD1 (6 bases). Trimming removed 0 bases from V and 0 bases from J, with 7 bases in between. Germline V gene lookup returns CDR1 SGDLS and CDR2 YYNGEE. CDR3 length: 15 amino acids. The CDR3 loop is CASSVDRASYNEQFF. CDR3 nucleotide sequence: TGTGCCAGCAGCGTAGACAGGGCCTCCTACAATGAGCAGTTCTTC.

This clonotype has a handful of counts. The rearrangement joins TRBV4-2 to TRBJ2-7; D not resolved. The ends were cut back, 0 bases at V and 1 base at J, with 7 bases in the middle. Germline V gives CDR1 LGHNA, CDR2 YNFKEQ. There are 14 residues in the CDR3. CDR3 sequence reads: CASSQDEYSYEQYF. In DNA, the CDR3 is TGTGCCAGCAGCCAAGATGAGTATTCCTACGAGCAGTACTTC.

The table lists this clonotype with a few counts. The CDR3: CASSLARRAVGVNIQYF. The CDR3 DNA sequence: TGTGCCAGCAGCTTAGCGCGCCGAGCCGTCGGGGTAAACATTCAGTACTTC. The chain uses TRBV7-8 and TRBJ2-4; D might be TRBD2 (5 bases). Trimming removed 0 bases at V and 6 bases at J, with 18 bases between. Germline CDR1 is SGHVS and CDR2 is FQNEAQ. CDR3 length: 17 residues.

This clonotype was detected once. The DNA of the CDR3 is TGTGCCAGCGGGGAGGCACAGAACACCGGGGAGCTGTTTTTT. The encoded protein is CASGEAQNTGELFF. The chain links TRBV2 to TRBJ2-2; perhaps TRBD2 as D (6 bases). V was trimmed by 8 bases and J by 1 base, leaving 11 bases between them. CDR1 and CDR2 from the germline V gene are SNHLY and FYNNEI. The CDR3 contains 14 residues.

This clonotype has only a few counts. As DNA, the CDR3 is TGTGCCATCAGTGGTAGCGGGAGAAACACCGGGGAGCTGTTTTTT. It translates to CAISGSGRNTGELFF. The chain uses TRBV10-3 and TRBJ2-2, with 9 bases fitting TRBD2. The V and J ends lost 4 bases and 2 bases, in that order; junction bases with no gene match: 2. This CDR3 region has 15 residues. Germline CDR1 reads ENHRY; CDR2 reads SYGVKD.

The gene calls are TRBV6-2 or TRBV6-3 and TRBJ2-7, with 8 bases matching TRBD2. The CDR3 consists of 14 residues. Unmatched junction bases numbered 6, after V lost 5 bases and J lost 3 bases. Germline V CDR1 and CDR2: MNHEY, SVGEGT. The CDR3 sequence is CASSPLAEIYEQYF. The CDR3 coding sequence is TGTGCCAGCAGTCCACTAGCGGAGATCTACGAGCAGTACTTC.

This clonotype was picked up many times. V and J are TRBV11-2 and TRBJ2-1; TRBD1 might be the D (6 bases). The CDR3 spans 17 residues. Germline CDR1 reads SGHAT; CDR2 reads FQNNGV. Trimming took 1 base from V and 4 from J, leaving 17 bases between them. Here the CDR3 DNA reads TGTGCCAGCAGCTTAGTCAGGGGTAGGGCACGATACAATGAGCAGTTCTTC. It yields the protein CASSLVRGRARYNEQFF.

The chain recombines TRBV6-1 with TRBJ1-2; D perhaps matches TRBD1 (5 bases). The V gene's germline CDR1 is MNHNS and CDR2 SASEGT. The germline V and J ends were trimmed by 6 bases and 0 bases, with 11 bases remaining between them. This CDR3 contains 14 residues. This chain's CDR3 is CASRAGATNYGYTF. The CDR3, as DNA: TGTGCCAGCAGGGCCGGGGCAACTAACTATGGCTACACCTTC.

The chain is built from TRBV3-1 and TRBJ1-3; possible D gene TRBD1, 6 bases. Germline values: CDR1 LGHDT, CDR2 YNNKEL (reference sequence). This CDR3 has 15 amino acids. V gave up 4 bases and J gave up 2 bases, with 12 bases separating them. CDR3 DNA sequence: TGTGCCAGCAGCCCTAGGGGGTCCACTGGAAACACCATATATTTT. Translating it yields CASSPRGSTGNTIYF.